This TCR beta chain was captured in a study of cytotoxic CD8 clonotypes in ibrutinib-treated CLL. Extraction of approximately 2 micrograms of genomic DNA from cryopreserved PBMCs supplied material for TCR beta libraries. The repertoire was sequenced with immunoSEQ multiplex PCR; TCRdb's copy has only in-frame clones and lacks some. There are about 130,000 clones in the sample; around 80% occur only once, and roughly 3.5% lies in the top ten. The germline V and J ends were trimmed by 1 base and 4 bases, with 11 bases remaining between them. Germline assignment: CDR1 SGHTA and CDR2 FQGNSA. The CDR3 totals 15 residues.

Sample: PBMCs, taken after 24 months of ibrutinib treatment. The clonotype originates from a human donor with chronic lymphocytic leukemia. The chain uses TRBV7-2 and TRBJ1-5; no reliable D call. CDR3 sequence: CASSLGDFGNQPQHF. The CDR3 nucleotides read TGTGCCAGCAGCTTAGGTGACTTCGGTAATCAGCCCCAGCATTTT.